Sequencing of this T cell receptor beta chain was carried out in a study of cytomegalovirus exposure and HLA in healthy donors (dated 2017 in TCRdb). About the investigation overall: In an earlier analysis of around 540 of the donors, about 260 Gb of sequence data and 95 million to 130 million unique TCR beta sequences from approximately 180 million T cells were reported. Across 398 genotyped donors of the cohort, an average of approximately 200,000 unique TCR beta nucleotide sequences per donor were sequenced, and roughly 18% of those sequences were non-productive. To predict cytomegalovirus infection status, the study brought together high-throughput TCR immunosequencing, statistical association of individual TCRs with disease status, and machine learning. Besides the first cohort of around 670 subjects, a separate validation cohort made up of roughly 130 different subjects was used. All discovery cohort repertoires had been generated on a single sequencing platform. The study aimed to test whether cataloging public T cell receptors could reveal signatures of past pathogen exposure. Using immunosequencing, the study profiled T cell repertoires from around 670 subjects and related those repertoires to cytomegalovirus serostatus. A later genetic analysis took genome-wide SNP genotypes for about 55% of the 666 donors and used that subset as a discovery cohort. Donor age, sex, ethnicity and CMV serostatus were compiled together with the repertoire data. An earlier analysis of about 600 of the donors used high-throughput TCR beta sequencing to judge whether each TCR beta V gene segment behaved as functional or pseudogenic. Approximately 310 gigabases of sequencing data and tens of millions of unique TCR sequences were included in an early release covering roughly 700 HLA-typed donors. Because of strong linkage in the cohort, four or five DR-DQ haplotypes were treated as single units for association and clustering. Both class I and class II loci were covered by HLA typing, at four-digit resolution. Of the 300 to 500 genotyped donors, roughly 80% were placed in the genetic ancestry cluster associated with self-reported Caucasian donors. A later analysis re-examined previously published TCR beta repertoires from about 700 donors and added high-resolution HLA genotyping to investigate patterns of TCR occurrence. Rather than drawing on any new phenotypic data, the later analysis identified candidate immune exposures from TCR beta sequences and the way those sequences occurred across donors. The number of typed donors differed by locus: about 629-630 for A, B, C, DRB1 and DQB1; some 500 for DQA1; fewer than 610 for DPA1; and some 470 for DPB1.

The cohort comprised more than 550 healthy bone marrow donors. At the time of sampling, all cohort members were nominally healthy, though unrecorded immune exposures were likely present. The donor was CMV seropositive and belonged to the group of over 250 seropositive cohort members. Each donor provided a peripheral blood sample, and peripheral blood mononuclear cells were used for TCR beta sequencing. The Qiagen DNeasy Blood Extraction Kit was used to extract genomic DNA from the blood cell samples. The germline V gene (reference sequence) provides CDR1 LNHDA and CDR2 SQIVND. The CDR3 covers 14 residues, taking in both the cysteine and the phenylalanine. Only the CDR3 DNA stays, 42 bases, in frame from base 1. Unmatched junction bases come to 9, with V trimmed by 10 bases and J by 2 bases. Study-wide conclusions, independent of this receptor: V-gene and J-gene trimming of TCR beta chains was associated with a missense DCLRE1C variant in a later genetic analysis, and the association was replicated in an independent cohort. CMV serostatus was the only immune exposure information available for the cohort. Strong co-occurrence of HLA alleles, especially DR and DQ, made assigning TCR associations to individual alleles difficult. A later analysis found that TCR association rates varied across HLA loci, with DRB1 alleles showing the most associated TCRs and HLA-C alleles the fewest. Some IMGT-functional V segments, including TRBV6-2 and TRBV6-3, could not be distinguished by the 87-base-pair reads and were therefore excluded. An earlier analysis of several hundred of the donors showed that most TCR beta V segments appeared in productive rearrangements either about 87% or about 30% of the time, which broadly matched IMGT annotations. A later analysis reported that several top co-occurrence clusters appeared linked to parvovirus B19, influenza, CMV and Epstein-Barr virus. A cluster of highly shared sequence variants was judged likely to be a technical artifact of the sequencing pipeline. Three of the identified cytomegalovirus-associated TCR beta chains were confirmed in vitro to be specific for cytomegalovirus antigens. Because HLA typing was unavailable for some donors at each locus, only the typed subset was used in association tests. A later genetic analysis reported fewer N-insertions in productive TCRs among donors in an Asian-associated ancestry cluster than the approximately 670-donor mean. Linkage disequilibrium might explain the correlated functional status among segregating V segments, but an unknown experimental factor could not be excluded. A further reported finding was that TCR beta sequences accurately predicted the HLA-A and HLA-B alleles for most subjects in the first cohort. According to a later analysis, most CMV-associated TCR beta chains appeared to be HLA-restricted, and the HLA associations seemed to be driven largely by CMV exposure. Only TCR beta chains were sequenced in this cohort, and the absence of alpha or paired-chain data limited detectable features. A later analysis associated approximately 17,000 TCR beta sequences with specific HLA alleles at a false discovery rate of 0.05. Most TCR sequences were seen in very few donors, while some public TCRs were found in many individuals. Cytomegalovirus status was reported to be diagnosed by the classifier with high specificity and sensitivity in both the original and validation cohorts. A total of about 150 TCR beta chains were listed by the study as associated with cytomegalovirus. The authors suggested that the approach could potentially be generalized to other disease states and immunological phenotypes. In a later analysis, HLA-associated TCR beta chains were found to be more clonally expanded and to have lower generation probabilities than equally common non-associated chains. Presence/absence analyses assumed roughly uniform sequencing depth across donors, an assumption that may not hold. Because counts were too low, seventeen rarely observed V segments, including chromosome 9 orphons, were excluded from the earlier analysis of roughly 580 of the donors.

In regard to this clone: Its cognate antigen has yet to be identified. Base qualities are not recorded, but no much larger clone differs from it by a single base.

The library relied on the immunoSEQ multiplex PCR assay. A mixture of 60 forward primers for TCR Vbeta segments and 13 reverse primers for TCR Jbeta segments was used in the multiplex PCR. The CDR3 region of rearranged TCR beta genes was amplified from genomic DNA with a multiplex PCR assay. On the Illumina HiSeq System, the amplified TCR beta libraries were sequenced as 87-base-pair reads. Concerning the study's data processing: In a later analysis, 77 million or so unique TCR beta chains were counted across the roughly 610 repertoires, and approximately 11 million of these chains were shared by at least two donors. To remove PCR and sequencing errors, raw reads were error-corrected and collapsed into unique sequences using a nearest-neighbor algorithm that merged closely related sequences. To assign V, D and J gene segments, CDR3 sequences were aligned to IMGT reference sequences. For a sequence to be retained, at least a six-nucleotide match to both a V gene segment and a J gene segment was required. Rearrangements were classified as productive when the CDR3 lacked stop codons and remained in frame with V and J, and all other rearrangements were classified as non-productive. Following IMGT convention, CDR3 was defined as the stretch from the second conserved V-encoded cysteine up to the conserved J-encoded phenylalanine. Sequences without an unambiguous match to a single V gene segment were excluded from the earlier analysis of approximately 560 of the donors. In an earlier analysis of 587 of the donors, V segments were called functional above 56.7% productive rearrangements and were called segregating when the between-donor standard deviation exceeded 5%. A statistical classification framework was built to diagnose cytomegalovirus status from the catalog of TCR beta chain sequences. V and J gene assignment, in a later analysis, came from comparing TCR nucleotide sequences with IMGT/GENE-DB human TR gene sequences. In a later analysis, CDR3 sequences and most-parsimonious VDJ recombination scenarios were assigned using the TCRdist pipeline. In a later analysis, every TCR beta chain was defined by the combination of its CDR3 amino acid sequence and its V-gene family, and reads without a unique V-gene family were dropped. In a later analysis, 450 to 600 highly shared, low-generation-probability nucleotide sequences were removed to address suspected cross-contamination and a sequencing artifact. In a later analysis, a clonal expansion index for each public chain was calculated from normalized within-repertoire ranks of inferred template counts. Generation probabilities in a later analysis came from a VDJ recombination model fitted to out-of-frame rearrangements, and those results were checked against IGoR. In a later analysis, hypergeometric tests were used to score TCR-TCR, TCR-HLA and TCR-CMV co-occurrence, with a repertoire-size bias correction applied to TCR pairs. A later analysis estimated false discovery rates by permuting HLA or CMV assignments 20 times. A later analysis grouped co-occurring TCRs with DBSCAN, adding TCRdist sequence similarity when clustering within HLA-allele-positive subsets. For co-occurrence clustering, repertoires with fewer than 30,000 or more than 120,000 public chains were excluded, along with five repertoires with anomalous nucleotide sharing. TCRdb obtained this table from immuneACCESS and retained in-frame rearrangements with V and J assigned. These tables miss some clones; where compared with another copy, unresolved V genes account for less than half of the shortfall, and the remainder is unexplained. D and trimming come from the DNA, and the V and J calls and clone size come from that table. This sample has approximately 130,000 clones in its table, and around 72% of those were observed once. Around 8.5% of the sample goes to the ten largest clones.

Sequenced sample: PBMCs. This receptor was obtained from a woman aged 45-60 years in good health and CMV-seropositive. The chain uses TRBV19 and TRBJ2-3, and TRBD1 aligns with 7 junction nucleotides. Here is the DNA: TGTGCCACCGGAAGGGACAGCCTCACAGATACGCAGTATTTT. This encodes CATGRDSLTDTQYF.